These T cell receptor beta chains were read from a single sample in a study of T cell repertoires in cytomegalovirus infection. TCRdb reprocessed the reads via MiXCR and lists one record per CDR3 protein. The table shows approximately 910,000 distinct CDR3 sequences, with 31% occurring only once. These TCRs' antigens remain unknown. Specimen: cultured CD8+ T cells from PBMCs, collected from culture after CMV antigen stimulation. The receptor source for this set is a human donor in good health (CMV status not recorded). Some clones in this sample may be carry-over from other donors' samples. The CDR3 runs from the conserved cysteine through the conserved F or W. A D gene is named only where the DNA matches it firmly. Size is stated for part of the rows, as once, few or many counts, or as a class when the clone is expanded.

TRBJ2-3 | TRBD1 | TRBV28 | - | TGTGCCAGCAGTCCAAACGACAGGGGTCGGAGCACAGATACGCAGTATTTT | CASSPNDRGRSTDTQYF
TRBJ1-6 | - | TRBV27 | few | TGTGCCTGCTCCCCTCTTGTAGGGGGGCAAGGCTATAATTCACCCCTCCACTTT | CACSPLVGGQGYNSPLHF
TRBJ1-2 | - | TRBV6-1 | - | TGTGCCAGCAGTGAAAAAGAACGCGGCAGGGAATACTATGGCTACACCTTC | CASSEKERGREYYGYTF
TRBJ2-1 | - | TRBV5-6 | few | TGTGCCAGCAGCTTTGTCGGGGTCTCCTACAATGAGCAGTTCTTC | CASSFVGVSYNEQFF
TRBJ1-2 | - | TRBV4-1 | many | TGCGCCAGCAGCCAAGATTTTCAGGGGCAAGCCTATGGCTACACCTTC | CASSQDFQGQAYGYTF
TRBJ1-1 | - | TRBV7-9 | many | TGTGCCAGCACCGACGTGGGGGGACTGAACACTGAAGCTTTCTTT | CASTDVGGLNTEAFF
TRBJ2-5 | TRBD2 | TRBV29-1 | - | TGCAGCGCTGCGAGGCGGGGGGCAGGTCAAGAGACCCAGTACTTC | CSAARRGAGQETQYF
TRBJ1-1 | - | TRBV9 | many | TGTGCCAGCAGCGTAGTAACCGAGACAGCCTACACTGAAGCTTTCTTT | CASSVVTETAYTEAFF
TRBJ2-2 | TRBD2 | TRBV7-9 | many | TGTGCCAGCAGCTCGGGACTAGCGGATCATAACACCGGGGAGCTGTTTTTT | CASSSGLADHNTGELFF
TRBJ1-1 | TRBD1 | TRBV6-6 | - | TGTGCCAGCAGGACAGGGGGCATGACTGAAGCTTTCTTT | CASRTGGMTEAFF
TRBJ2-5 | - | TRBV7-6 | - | TGTGCCAGCAGCTTTGTGGCCCACCTCGGGGAGGAGACCCAGTACTTC | CASSFVAHLGEETQYF
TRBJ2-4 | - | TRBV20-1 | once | TGCAGTGCTCCACCGACCCCTCTAGCCAAAAACATTCAGTACTTC | CSAPPTPLAKNIQYF
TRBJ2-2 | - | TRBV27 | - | TGTGCCAGCAGTCCCCTCGGAGGCTCGTTCGCGAACACCGGGGAGCTGTTTTTT | CASSPLGGSFANTGELFF
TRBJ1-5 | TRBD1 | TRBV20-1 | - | TGCAGTGCCTCCGACAGGGGACCCAATCAGCCCCAGCATTTT | CSASDRGPNQPQHF
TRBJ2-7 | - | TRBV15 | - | TGTGCCACCAGCAGGGACACAACCTCGGTGGAGTACTTC | CATSRDTTSVEYF
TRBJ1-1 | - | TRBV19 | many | TGTGCCACCCGCCGGTGGCCCATGAACACTGAAGCTTTCTTT | CATRRWPMNTEAFF
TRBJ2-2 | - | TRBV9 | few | TGTGCCAGCGGGACGGATGGGACCGGGGAGCTGTTTTTT | CASGTDGTGELFF
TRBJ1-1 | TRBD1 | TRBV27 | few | TGTGCCAGCAGTTTGGGACAGTTCCACACTGAAGCTTTCTTT | CASSLGQFHTEAFF
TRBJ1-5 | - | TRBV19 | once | TGTGCCAGTACCGGCAGTGCCTATAGCAATCAGCCCCAGCATTTT | CASTGSAYSNQPQHF
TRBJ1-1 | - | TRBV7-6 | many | TGTGCCAGCAGCTTAGATGAGAACACTGAAGCTTTCTTT | CASSLDENTEAFF
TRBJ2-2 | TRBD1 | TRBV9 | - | TGTGCCAGCAGCGTAGAGACAGGGAGAGTCGGGGAGCTGTTTTTT | CASSVETGRVGELFF
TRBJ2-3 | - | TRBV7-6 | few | TGTGCCAGCAGCTTAAGGGGGGGGCCTGATACGCAGTATTTT | CASSLRGGPDTQYF
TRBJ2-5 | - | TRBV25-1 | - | TGTGCCAGCAGTGTTTCACAGGTCCAAGAGACCCAGTACTTC | CASSVSQVQETQYF
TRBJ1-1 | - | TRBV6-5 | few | TGTGCCAGCAGCCCCCAGGTGTACACTGAAGCTTTCTTT | CASSPQVYTEAFF
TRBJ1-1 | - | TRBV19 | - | TGTGCCAGTAGTATGGGGAGCACTGAAGCTTTCTTT | CASSMGSTEAFF